These 9 T cell receptor beta chains originate from one sample sequenced in a study of cytomegalovirus exposure and HLA in healthy donors. The study ran its PCR with 60 Vbeta and 13 Jbeta primers. Assay: immunoSEQ multiplex PCR; the TCRdb copy retains only in-frame clones and omits some. The table records approximately 120,000 clones, around 77% of them present only once. The sequencing sample was made of PBMCs. Receptor source: a woman between 40 and 55 years old in good health and CMV-seropositive.

This chain uses TRBV4-2 with TRBJ1-2; D gene ambiguous. CDR3 length equals 12 residues. Germline-derived CDR1 and CDR2 are LGHNA and YNFKEQ. V was trimmed by 4 bases and J by 4 bases, leaving 7 bases between them. Written as DNA, the CDR3 is TGTGCCAGCAGCCCGTCGGGCTATGGCTACACCTTC. Amino acid sequence: CASSPSGYGYTF.

The rearrangement uses TRBV27 and TRBJ2-3, with a possible D match to TRBD1 (5 bases). The ends were cut back, 6 bases at V and 1 base at J, with 11 bases in the middle. The CDR3 covers 14 residues. In germline, CDR1 is MNHEY, CDR2 SMNVEV (reference sequence). CDR3 DNA sequence: TGTGCCAGCAGAGGCAGGGTGGGCACAGATACGCAGTATTTT. Its protein is CASRGRVGTDTQYF.

This clone was seen a single time. The final CDR3 position lacks the conserved phenylalanine or tryptophan, pointing to a likely read error. The V gene is TRBV28, the J gene TRBJ2-7, with TRBD2 identical over 10 bases. The germline V gene encodes CDR1 MDHEN and CDR2 SYDVKM. V lost 2 bases and J lost 6; bases outside the gene matches: 7. The CDR3 is made up of 15 amino acids. The CDR3 protein is CASSLPLAGDGEQYL. In nucleotides, the CDR3 is TGTGCCAGCAGTTTACCTCTAGCGGGAGACGGCGAGCAGTACTTA.

The J gene is TRBJ1-3, the V gene TRBV28, with D possibly matching TRBD1 (5 bases). V was shortened by 2 bases and J by 4 bases, with 12 bases between the two germline ends. CDR1 is MDHEN and CDR2 is SYDVKM in the germline V gene. The CDR3 has 15 amino acids. CDR3: CASSLGGTQGNTIYF. CDR3 DNA: TGTGCCAGCAGTTTAGGTGGGACTCAAGGAAACACCATATATTTT.

CDR3 DNA: TGTGCCAGCAGTTTACCACAGAACACTGAAGCTTTCTTT. It yields the protein CASSLPQNTEAFF. The chain joins TRBV28 to TRBJ1-1; D is uncertain. V lost 2 bases to trimming and J lost 1 base, with 5 bases between them. Germline assignment: CDR1 MDHEN and CDR2 SYDVKM. CDR3 length: 13 amino acids.

The chain combines TRBV7-3 with TRBJ2-2, with 13 bases identical to TRBD2. CDR3 size: 16 residues. With 5 bases clipped from V and 7 bases from J, the junction kept 7 bases outside the gene matches. CDR1 SGHTA and CDR2 FQGTGA come from the germline V gene. CDR3: CASSPRLAGGDGELFF. DNA of the CDR3: TGTGCCAGCAGCCCCCGACTAGCGGGAGGTGACGGGGAGCTGTTTTTT.

The chain carries TRBV19 and TRBJ2-2; 8 bases map to TRBD1. Germline V gene lookup returns CDR1 LNHDA and CDR2 SQIVND (reference sequence). The CDR3 is made up of 17 amino acids. J was trimmed by 3 bases and V by 4 bases; bases with no gene match: 10. For the CDR3, the DNA is TGTGCCAGTAGTAACCCGGGACAGGCGAAGCACACCGGGGAGCTGTTTTTT. Amino acids: CASSNPGQAKHTGELFF. Full variable domain (rest looked up from reference TRBV19 and TRBJ2-2): DGGITQSPKYLFRKEGQNVTLSCEQNLNHDAMYWYRQDPGQGLRLIYYSQIVNDFQKGDIAEGYSVSREKKESFPLTVTSAQKNPTAFYLCASSNPGQAKHTGELFFGEGSRLTVL.

This sequence joins TRBV7-9 and TRBJ2-7; TRBD2 aligns across 7 bases. V was pared by 0 bases and J by 2 bases, with 10 bases of the junction left unmatched. This CDR3 contains 17 residues. Germline values: CDR1 SEHNR, CDR2 FQNEAQ (reference sequence). The CDR3 here is CASSLADTLGGAYEQYF. CDR3 coding DNA: TGTGCCAGCAGCTTAGCGGATACCCTGGGAGGGGCCTACGAGCAGTACTTC.

V and J are TRBV29-1 and TRBJ1-1; D unclear. This CDR3 has 13 amino acids. Germline lookup yields CDR1 SQVTM and CDR2 ANQGSEA. Trimming left V 0 bases short and J 6 bases short, with 11 bases between. CDR3 sequence (DNA): TGCAGCGTTGAAGAGCTCCCCGGGGCTGAAGCTTTCTTT. Translating gives CSVEELPGAEAFF.